Shown below are 16 T cell receptor beta chains from a single sample sequenced in a study of shared clonotypes between healthy human individuals. Here immunoSEQ multiplex PCR was the method, and the copy in TCRdb shows in-frame clones only, minus some. Counted here are a few million clones, less than 95% occurring once; the ten biggest clones make up approximately 0.4%. Sequencing used naive CD4+ T cells from PBMCs. Subset defined: CD45RA+ positively selected. These receptors were collected from a young man in good health. Some clones in this sample may be carry-over from other donors' samples.

The chain carries TRBV5-6 and TRBJ2-2; 13 bases map to TRBD2. With 1 base clipped from V and 3 bases from J, the junction kept 6 bases outside the gene matches. The CDR3 covers 18 residues. Germline CDR1 reads SGHDT; CDR2 reads YYEEEE. This chain's CDR3 is CASSLYVGLAGDTGELFF. The CDR3 DNA is TGTGCCAGCAGCTTGTATGTCGGACTAGCGGGAGACACCGGGGAGCTGTTTTTT.

The CDR3 loop reads CASSWGGNEQYF. The CDR3, as DNA: TGCGCCAGCAGCTGGGGTGGGAACGAGCAGTACTTC. The chain couples TRBV5-1 to TRBJ2-7, with D unresolved. CDR3 size: 12 residues. Trimming stripped 3 bases from V and 5 bases from J, with 9 bases between. Germline V gene lookup returns CDR1 SGHRS and CDR2 YFSETQ.

The genes are TRBV7-9 and TRBJ2-5; weak D call: TRBD1 (6 bases). V shed 5 bases and J shed 13 bases, with 26 bases lying between them. The CDR3 loop spans 15 amino acids. Germline CDR1 and CDR2: SEHNR and FQNEAQ (reference sequence). The DNA for the CDR3 is TGTGCCAGCAGCCCCCGGGACATCGTGACCTACGAGCCGTACTTC. This codes for CASSPRDIVTYEPYF.

The gene calls are TRBV2 and TRBJ2-3; 10 bases match TRBD1. V lost 8 bases to trimming and J lost 3 bases; unmatched junction nucleotides: 8. The CDR3 length is 15 residues. From germline, CDR1 is SNHLY and CDR2 FYNNEI. The CDR3 loop is CASVRDRGRTDTQYF. CDR3 nucleotide sequence: TGTGCCAGCGTTAGGGACAGGGGTAGGACAGATACGCAGTATTTT.

This clone was observed once. Other DNA sequences within the sample encode an identical CDR3. The chain uses TRBV5-4 and TRBJ2-1, with 8 positions matching TRBD2. Germline V CDR1 and CDR2: SGHNT, YYREEE (reference sequence). J gave up 4 bases and V 0 bases, and 3 bases lay outside the gene matches. The CDR3 consists of 15 residues. In DNA, the CDR3 is TGTGCCAGCAGCTTGGGCACTAGCGGTTACAATGAGCAGTTCTTC. Its translation is CASSLGTSGYNEQFF.

V gene TRBV5-5 combines with J gene TRBJ2-7, with TRBD1 matching 7 bases. CDR1 and CDR2 (germline): SGHKS, YYEKEE (reference sequence). Trimming cost V 4 bases and J 6 bases; bases outside gene matches: 7. CDR3 length: 13 residues. This CDR3 reads CASSAYYRGEQYF. CDR3 DNA sequence: TGTGCCAGCAGCGCGTATTACAGGGGCGAGCAGTACTTC.

CDR3 in DNA: TGTGCCACGGAGGAGGGCCAGTATCGCGGTCAGCCCCAGCATTTT. Amino acids: CATEEGQYRGQPQHF. The chain has TRBV15 and TRBJ1-5; D remains ambiguous. This CDR3 region has 15 residues. The ends were cut back, 9 bases at V and 6 bases at J, with 21 bases in the middle. Germline CDR1 reads LNHNV; CDR2 reads YYDKDF (reference sequence).

Worth noting for this clone: A read error may account for a junction end that differs from germline. The chain is built from TRBV7-9 and TRBJ2-1, with D perhaps matching TRBD1 or TRBD2 (5 bases each). The CDR3 spans 14 residues. Germline CDR1 and CDR2: SEHNR and FQNEAQ (reference sequence). CDR3 protein: CASSYSGTYDEQFF. The CDR3 DNA is TGTGCCAGCAGCTACTCCGGGACCTACGATGAGCAGTTCTTC.

The chain carries TRBV5-1 and TRBJ2-7; 8 bases agree with TRBD2. The CDR3 is made up of 15 amino acids. CDR1 is SGHRS, CDR2 YFSETQ, per germline. The junction had 8 bases not matched to a gene; V was cut back by 2 bases and J by 4 bases. The CDR3 DNA follows: TGCGCCAGCAGCTTCGGAGCGGGAGTGGCTTACGAGCAGTACTTC. Translation gives CASSFGAGVAYEQYF.

The chain is built from TRBV11-2 and TRBJ2-6; weak D call: TRBD1 (5 bases). The CDR3 spans 16 residues. CDR1 SGHAT and CDR2 FQNNGV come from the germline V gene. V was pared by 5 bases and J by 1 base, with 12 bases between. The CDR3 loop is CASSTPRGSGANVLTF. The CDR3, as DNA: TGTGCCAGCAGCACTCCAAGGGGATCTGGGGCCAACGTCCTGACTTTC.

The chain employs TRBV14 and TRBJ1-3, with 8 positions matching TRBD1. The ends lost 3 bases at V and 3 bases at J; junction bases unmatched: 13. This CDR3 comprises 18 residues. Germline loops: CDR1 SGHDN, CDR2 FVKESK. CDR3 bases: TGTGCCAGCAGCCAGATAAGAGGACAGGGCAAAAGTGGAAACACCATATATTTT. Amino acid sequence: CASSQIRGQGKSGNTIYF. The full variable domain, its missing parts supplied by reference TRBV14 and TRBJ1-3, is EAGVTQFPSHSVIEKGQTVTLRCDPISGHDNLYWYRRVMGKEIKFLLHFVKESKQDESGMPNNRFLAERTGGTYSTLKVQPAELEDSGVYFCASSQIRGQGKSGNTIYFGEGSWLTVV.

This rearrangement joins TRBV28 to TRBJ2-1, with D perhaps TRBD2 (5 bases). The germline CDR1 and CDR2 sequences are MDHEN and SYDVKM. V was shortened by 1 base and J by 6 bases, with 16 bases between the two germline ends. The CDR3 is 16 residues long. CDR3 loop: CASSLSLASSGNEQFF. CDR3 nucleotides: TGTGCCAGCAGTTTATCTCTAGCATCGTCTGGCAATGAGCAGTTCTTC.

The chain joins TRBV5-1 to TRBJ2-2, with D uncertain. From germline, CDR1 is SGHRS and CDR2 YFSETQ. Trimming stripped 0 bases from V and 1 base from J, with 7 bases between. The CDR3 consists of 15 residues. CDR3 region: CASSLAVGNTGELFF. The CDR3, as DNA: TGCGCCAGCAGCTTGGCCGTAGGGAACACCGGGGAGCTGTTTTTT.

V is TRBV28 and J is TRBJ2-7; D is unclear. The CDR3 covers 18 residues. CDR1 is MDHEN, CDR2 SYDVKM, per germline. V was trimmed by 1 base and J by 4 bases, leaving 23 bases between them. The CDR3 here is CASSLSLTLSESGYEQYF. CDR3 DNA: TGTGCCAGCAGTTTATCCCTAACACTAAGCGAGTCTGGGTACGAGCAGTACTTC.

The chain employs TRBV5-4 and TRBJ2-2; a possible D gene is TRBD2 (6 bases). This CDR3 contains 14 residues. V lost 4 bases to trimming and J lost 6 bases, with 13 bases between them. Germline V gene data show CDR1 as SGHNT and CDR2 as YYREEE (reference sequence). CDR3 amino acids: CASSQNAGPGELFF. In DNA, the CDR3 is TGTGCCAGCAGCCAGAACGCGGGACCCGGGGAGCTGTTTTTT.

The V gene is TRBV5-1, the J gene TRBJ2-5; 9 nucleotides line up with TRBD2. The CDR3 has 16 amino acids. Germline assignment: CDR1 SGHRS and CDR2 YFSETQ. V shed 1 base, J shed 5 bases, and the junction held 9 bases outside the gene matches. DNA for the CDR3: TGCGCCAGCAGCTTGTCGGCGCGGGAGGGATCGGAGACCCAGTACTTC. Translated, it gives CASSLSAREGSETQYF.